This T cell receptor beta chain was obtained from a study of blood T cells in healthy people across ages. Combining a sample-barcoded 5' primer with a J-beta primer mix, a second PCR ran for roughly 6 to 11 cycles. One entry per CDR3 protein, called by TCRdb with MiXCR from the 5' RACE reads. The sample records approximately 490,000 distinct CDR3 sequences, 24% being singletons. This CDR3 contains 16 residues. In germline, CDR1 is LGHNA, CDR2 YSLEER. Trimming removed 4 bases at V and 8 bases at J, with 22 bases between. PBMCs numbering at least 7 million were isolated per sample. The sample was also linked to a second study, of T cells of mothers and their children.

The chain carries TRBV4-3 and TRBJ2-3, with D hard to call. This receptor was obtained from a boy aged 5-17 years in good health. The sample comprised blood. The CDR3 nucleotides read TGCGCCAGCAGCCGAGTTCGTAGGATGAGCATCTCTACGCAGTATTTT. Protein product: CASSRVRRMSISTQYF.